This TCR beta chain was recorded in a study of vaccination and CD4 T cells after COVID-19 (dated by TCRdb to 2022 to 2024). Turning to the overall study: The convalescent cohort included six males and four females, with two Hispanic individuals, seven Caucasians, two Asians and one multiracial person. Two doses of either the Pfizer-BioNTech BNT162b2 vaccine (n=8) or the Moderna mRNA-1273 vaccine (n=2) were administered to participants. Post-COVID blood samples were collected from convalescent patients a median of about 92 days after diagnosis, with a range of roughly 30 to 161 days. Post-vaccine blood samples were taken a median of roughly 75 days after the second vaccine dose, with a range of 14 to 241 days. Culture stimuli were overlapping spike peptide pools from SARS-CoV-2 and from the common cold coronaviruses HCoV-NL63, HCoV-OC43 and HCoV-229E. In control cultures, a CEFX viral epitope pool was used as positive control, an HIV-1 Nef peptide pool was used as negative control, or no peptide was added. The spike-specific CD4+ TCR repertoire was compared before and after mRNA vaccination in approximately ten COVID-19 convalescent patients and a handful of infection-naive healthy vaccine recipients. Overall results and qualifications from the work: Only a relatively small number of convalescent patients were included in the study, and early timepoints following natural infection were not analyzed. Nearly all vaccine-specific clones in convalescent patients (304 of 307) were mono-reactive for SARS-CoV-2 spike rather than cross-reactive with common cold coronaviruses. The median count of SARS-CoV-2-reactive clonotypes went up from approximately 22 after infection to roughly 38 after vaccination, although the change was not significant. Among convalescent patients, a median about 86% of the SARS-CoV-2-reactive clones seen after vaccination appeared only after vaccination, which suggests priming specific to the vaccine.

The treatment or condition tag for this specimen amounts to: approximately 9-day PBMC culture with coronavirus spike peptide pools or control peptides (ViraFEST assay). The study used the ViraFEST assay, which expanded antigen-specific T cells with peptide pools and then identified expanded clonotypes by TCR sequencing. Healthy vaccine recipients had no prior SARS-CoV-2 infection, confirmed by negative nucleocapsid antibody tests before and after vaccination. Each well held around 1.9 million PBMCs cultured with 10 ug/ml peptide pools in IMDM containing roughly 4.7% human AB serum and around 10 IU/ml IL-2. Half of the culture medium was replaced with fresh IL-2-containing medium on days 3 and 7. Once the cells had been in culture for roughly 11 days, the EasySep CD4+ T cell isolation kit was used to isolate CD4+ T cells by negative selection. Ficoll-Paque Plus gradient centrifugation was used to isolate PBMCs from whole blood, and the isolated PBMCs were then either used fresh or cryopreserved at -140C. Culture conditions were generally each tested in triplicate wells.

Libraries were constructed by PCR. At the Johns Hopkins FTIC core, DNA from the cultured CD4+ T cells underwent TCR sequencing with the Oncomine TCR Beta short-read assay. The QIAamp micro DNA kit was used to extract genomic DNA from the cultured CD4+ T cells. The Oncomine TCR Beta libraries from cultured CD4+ T cells were pooled using unique dual indexes and then sequenced on an Illumina iSeq 100. Regarding the original processing steps: Non-productive sequences were removed, and CDR3s that did not start with C, did not end with F or W, or were shorter than 7 amino acids were discarded. Antigen-specific clonotypes were identified with the MANAFEST web application by comparing peptide-stimulated wells with reference and other culture wells. For a clone to be called positive, the clone needed an FDR below 0.05, an odds ratio above 5, and a productive frequency above 0.1% in at least two of three replicate wells. A clonotype counted as cross-reactive if it showed significant expansion both in the SARS-CoV-2 spike wells and in at least one common cold coronavirus spike condition. Similarity between CDR3 sequences was evaluated in R version 3.6.1 using Levenshtein distances (stringdist) and unrooted phylogenetic trees (ape). The public reads were reprocessed in TCRdb via fastp at Q25 and MiXCR, keeping in-frame beta chains. Rows with a matching CDR3 protein are joined into one entry that keeps the most common DNA and genes. These V and J calls derive from TCRdb rather than the authors' analysis. Across this sample there are 25,000 or so distinct CDR3 sequences, with about 67% seen only once. About 22% of the sample is taken by the ten largest.

In regard to this clonotype: Its antigen has not been determined. No much larger clone exists at a distance of one base, and base qualities are not known.

Reading from cysteine to phenylalanine, the CDR3 counts 14 amino acids. Only the CDR3 portion is preserved as DNA: 42 bases, with reading frame beginning at the first base. V is shortened by 6 bases, J by 15 bases, and the region joining them spans 21 bases. The germline V gene (reference sequence) provides CDR1 LGHDT and CDR2 YNNKEL. The specimen comprised CD4+ T cells from blood, cultured in vitro, sampled after SARS-CoV-2 vaccination. Rearrangement joined TRBV3-1 to TRBJ1-6, with TRBD1 as a weak D call on 6 bases. The sequence was collected from a human donor who received a COVID-19 vaccine. In nucleotide form, the sequence is TGTGCCAGCAGAGGGGGGACTACGTCGGGGGGCCTCCACTTT. It encodes CASRGGTTSGGLHF. With the portions outside the CDR3 filled from the reference TRBV3-1 and TRBJ1-6 genes, the complete variable region becomes DTAVSQTPKYLVTQMGNDKSIKCEQNLGHDTMYWYKQDSKKFLKIMFSYNNKELIINETVPNRFSPKSPDKAHLNLHINSLELGDSAVYFCASRGGTTSGGLHFGNGTRLTVT.